Below are 2 T cell receptor beta chains sequenced from a single sample in a study of CD8+CD57+ T cells in acquired aplastic anemia. According to the study, genomic DNA was the template for TCR beta VDJ and CDR3 profiling. Each CDR3 protein is one row after TCRdb ran MiXCR on the reads. The data contain approximately 470,000 distinct CDR3 sequences, about a third of them singletons. Before being chosen for sequencing, patients had shown CD8+CD57+ cell expansion by flow cytometry. Sequenced material: sorted CD4+, CD8+, or CD8+CD57+ T cells (not recorded which) from PBMCs. The receptors originated from a human donor with aplastic anemia.

In its sample, this clonotype was seen many times. The chain recombines TRBV14 with TRBJ2-7; D not resolved. The V end was cut by 0 bases, the J end by 2 bases, with 11 bases between. The germline V gene has CDR1 SGHDN and CDR2 FVKESK. There are 15 residues in the CDR3. The CDR3 is CASSQDLARAYEQYF. The CDR3, as DNA: TGTGCCAGCAGCCAAGACTTGGCCAGAGCCTACGAGCAGTACTTC.

The chain recombines TRBV7-9 with TRBJ2-1; possibly TRBD1 for D (5 bases). Germline-derived CDR1 and CDR2 are SEHNR and FQNEAQ (reference sequence). Trimming took off 8 bases at V and 1 base at J, with 12 bases between the two ends. The CDR3 spans 14 residues. Here the CDR3 reads CASLQDISYNEQFF. In DNA, the CDR3 is TGTGCCAGCCTACAGGACATTTCCTACAATGAGCAGTTCTTC.